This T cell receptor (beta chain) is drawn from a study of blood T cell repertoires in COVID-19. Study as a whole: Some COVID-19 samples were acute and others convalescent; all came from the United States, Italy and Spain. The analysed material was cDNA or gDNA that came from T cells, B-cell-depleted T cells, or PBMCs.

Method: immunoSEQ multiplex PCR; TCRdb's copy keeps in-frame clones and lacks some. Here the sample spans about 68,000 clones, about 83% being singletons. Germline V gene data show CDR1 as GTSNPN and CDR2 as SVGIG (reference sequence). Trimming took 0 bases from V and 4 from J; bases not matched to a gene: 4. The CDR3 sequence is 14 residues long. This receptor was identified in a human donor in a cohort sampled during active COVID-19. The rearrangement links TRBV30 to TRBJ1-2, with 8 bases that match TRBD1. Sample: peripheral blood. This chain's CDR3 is CAWSVDRGFYGYTF. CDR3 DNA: TGTGCCTGGAGTGTCGACAGGGGTTTCTATGGCTACACCTTC.